The clone carrying this TCR beta chain turned up a few times. Its cognate antigen is unknown. This entry belongs to a study of blood T cells in healthy people across ages. General study findings and limits: Significant beta diversity loss was already apparent by age approximately 42, declining roughly linearly. Naive T cell percentage by flow cytometry tracked strongly with beta diversity.

It was with a sample-barcoded 5' primer and a J-beta primer mix that a second PCR of roughly 7 to 12 cycles was run. Sequencing recovered at least 3 million CDR3-containing paired-end reads from each sample. MiXCR was run by TCRdb on the 5' RACE reads, yielding one entry per CDR3 protein. The table shows hundreds of thousands of distinct CDR3 sequences, with roughly 25% occurring only once. The CDR3 has 16 amino acids. V was clipped by 2 bases and J by 3 bases; unmatched bases: 7. Germline CDR1 reads SGHTA; CDR2 reads FQGTGA. The same specimen was also included in a second study, on T cells of mothers and their children. Per that study: There were no persistent microchimeric T cell clones detected.

Sequencing input: blood. The V call is TRBV7-3, the J call TRBJ2-5; 9 bases are a match to TRBD2. The clonotype comes from a boy between 5 and 17 years old in good health. The CDR3, as DNA: TGTGCCAGCAGCTTATCCGCGGCTAGCGGGAAAGAGACCCAGTACTTC. Translating it yields CASSLSAASGKETQYF.